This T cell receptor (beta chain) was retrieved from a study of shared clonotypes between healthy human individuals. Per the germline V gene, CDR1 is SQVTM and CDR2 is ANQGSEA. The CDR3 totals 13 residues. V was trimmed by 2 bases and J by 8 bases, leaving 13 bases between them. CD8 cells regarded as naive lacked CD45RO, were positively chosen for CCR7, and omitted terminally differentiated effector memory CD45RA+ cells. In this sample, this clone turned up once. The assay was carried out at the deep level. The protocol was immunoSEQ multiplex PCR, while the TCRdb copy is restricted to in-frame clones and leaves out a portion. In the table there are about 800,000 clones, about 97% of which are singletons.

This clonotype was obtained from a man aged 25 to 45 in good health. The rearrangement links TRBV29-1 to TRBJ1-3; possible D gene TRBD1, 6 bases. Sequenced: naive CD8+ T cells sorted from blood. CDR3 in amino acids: CSVERAGEDTIYF. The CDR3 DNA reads TGCAGCGTTGAACGAGCAGGGGAGGACACCATATATTTT.